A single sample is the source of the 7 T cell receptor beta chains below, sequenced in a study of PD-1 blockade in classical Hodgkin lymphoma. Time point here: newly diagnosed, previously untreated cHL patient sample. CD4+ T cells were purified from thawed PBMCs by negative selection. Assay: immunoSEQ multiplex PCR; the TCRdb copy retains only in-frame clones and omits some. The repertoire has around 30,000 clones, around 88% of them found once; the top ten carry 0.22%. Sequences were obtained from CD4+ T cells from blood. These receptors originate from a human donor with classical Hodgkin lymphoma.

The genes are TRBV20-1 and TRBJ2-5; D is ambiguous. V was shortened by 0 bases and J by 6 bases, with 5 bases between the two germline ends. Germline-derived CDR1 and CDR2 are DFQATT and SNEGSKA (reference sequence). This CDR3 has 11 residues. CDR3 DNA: TGCAGTGCTAGAGAAGAAAAGACCCAGTACTTC. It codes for CSAREEKTQYF.

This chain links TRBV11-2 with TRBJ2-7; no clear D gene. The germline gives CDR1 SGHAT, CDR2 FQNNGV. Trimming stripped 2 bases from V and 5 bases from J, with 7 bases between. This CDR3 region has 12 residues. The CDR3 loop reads CASSLLFNEQYF. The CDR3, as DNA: TGTGCCAGCAGCTTACTGTTCAACGAGCAGTACTTC.

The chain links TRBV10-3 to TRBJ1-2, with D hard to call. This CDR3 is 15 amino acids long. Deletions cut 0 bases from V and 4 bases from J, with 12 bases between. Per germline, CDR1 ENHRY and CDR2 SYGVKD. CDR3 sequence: CAISESTVPRYGYTF. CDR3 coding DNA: TGTGCCATCAGTGAGTCGACGGTCCCTCGCTATGGCTACACCTTC.

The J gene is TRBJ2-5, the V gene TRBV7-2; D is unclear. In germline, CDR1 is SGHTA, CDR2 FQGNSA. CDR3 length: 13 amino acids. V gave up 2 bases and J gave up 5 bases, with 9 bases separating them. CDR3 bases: TGTGCCAGCAGCTTAACACCCCATGAGACCCAGTACTTC. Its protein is CASSLTPHETQYF. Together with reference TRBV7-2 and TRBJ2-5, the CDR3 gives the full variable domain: GAGVSQSPSNKVTEKGKDVELRCDPISGHTALYWYRQSLGQGLEFLIYFQGNSAPDKSGLPSDRFSAERTGGSVSTLTIQRTQQEDSAVYLCASSLTPHETQYFGPGTRLLVL.

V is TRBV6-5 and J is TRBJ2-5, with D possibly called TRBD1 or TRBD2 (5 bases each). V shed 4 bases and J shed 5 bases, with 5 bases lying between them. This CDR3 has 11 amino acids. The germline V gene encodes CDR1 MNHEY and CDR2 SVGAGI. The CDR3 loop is CASSWGETQYF. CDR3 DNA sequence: TGTGCCAGCAGTTGGGGGGAGACCCAGTACTTC.

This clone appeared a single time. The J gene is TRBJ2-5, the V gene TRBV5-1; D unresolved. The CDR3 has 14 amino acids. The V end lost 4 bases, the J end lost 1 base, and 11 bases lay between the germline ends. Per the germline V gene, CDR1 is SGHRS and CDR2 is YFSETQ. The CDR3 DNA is TGCGCCAGCAGCCCAGGAAATCTCCAAGAGACCCAGTACTTC. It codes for CASSPGNLQETQYF.

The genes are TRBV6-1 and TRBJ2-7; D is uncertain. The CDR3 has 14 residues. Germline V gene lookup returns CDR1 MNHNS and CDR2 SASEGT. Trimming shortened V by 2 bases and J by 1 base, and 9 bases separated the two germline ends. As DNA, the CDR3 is TGTGCCAGCAGTGAACTAGTTAGGTCCTACGAGCAGTACTTC. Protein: CASSELVRSYEQYF.